This record looks at one T cell receptor (beta chain) sequence and its context. The antigen remains undetermined. A much larger clone differs by one base, so this may be a read error. TCRdb analysed the multiplex PCR reads with MiXCR anew, one entry per CDR3 protein. Altogether more than 250,000 distinct CDR3 sequences are present, 30% being singletons, with the ten largest covering under 1.2%. CDR1 is DFQATT, CDR2 SNEGSKA, per germline (reference sequence). The CDR3 is 12 amino acids. Axillary draining lymph nodes of breast cancer patients supplied the node samples. This specimen belongs to a study of breast tumors, draining lymph nodes, adjacent tissues. Study-wide points: Data only fit, rather than demonstrated, lymph node origin of most tumor T cells. Tumor repertoires ranked between lymph nodes and nontumor tissue in diversity, with V and J gene preferences.

This sequence was found in a female donor with breast cancer. Some clones in this sample may be carry-over from other donors' samples. The V and J genes are TRBV20-1 and TRBJ1-2, with D unclear. The sequencing input was axillary lymph node tissue. CDR3 sequence (DNA): TGCAGTGCCCGGTTAGAACAAGATGGCTCCACCTTC. Amino acids: CSARLEQDGSTF.